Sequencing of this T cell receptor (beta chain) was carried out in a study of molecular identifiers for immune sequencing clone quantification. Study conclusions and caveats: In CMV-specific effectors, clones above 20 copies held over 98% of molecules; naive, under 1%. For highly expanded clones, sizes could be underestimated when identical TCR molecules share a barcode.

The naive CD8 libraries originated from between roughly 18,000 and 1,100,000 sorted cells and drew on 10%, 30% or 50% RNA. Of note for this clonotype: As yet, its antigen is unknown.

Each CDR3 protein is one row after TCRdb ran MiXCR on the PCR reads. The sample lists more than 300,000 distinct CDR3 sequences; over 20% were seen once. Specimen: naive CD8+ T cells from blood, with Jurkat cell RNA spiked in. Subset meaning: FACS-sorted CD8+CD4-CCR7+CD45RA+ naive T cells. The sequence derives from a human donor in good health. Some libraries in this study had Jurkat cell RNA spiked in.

As DNA, the CDR3 is TGTGCCAGCTCCCCCGGGTTTTCTATGGCCGGGGAGCTGTTTTTT. Translation: CASSPGFSMAGELFF. The chain recombines TRBV7-6 with TRBJ2-2; D gene uncertain. This CDR3 is 15 amino acids long. Per germline, CDR1 SGHVS and CDR2 FNYEAQ. Trimming removed 8 bases at V and 6 bases at J, with 19 bases between.